This TCR beta chain was sequenced during a study of blood T cell repertoires in COVID-19 (dated by TCRdb to the early 2020s). Context from the whole study: Samples covering the acute and convalescent phases of COVID-19 were provided by collaborators in the United States, Italy and Spain. A de-identified subject ID, COVID-19 status, age in years and sex were almost always included in the sample metadata. Deeply sampled blood TCRbeta repertoires from subjects exposed to, actively infected with, or recovered from COVID-19 were included in the dataset. Samples came from the ongoing ImmuneRACE study (first 160 participants) plus 1,254 subjects from 6 global collaborators. A freely available public database, intended as a resource for researchers studying the immune response to SARS-CoV-2, is where the repertoires were released. The material from the prospective study consisted of cDNA or gDNA derived from T cells, B-cell-depleted T cells, or PBMCs. Where available, HLA class I and class II types were taken from metadata supplied by the sample provider and were not determined by assay-based typing.

V loses 7 bases, J loses 0 bases, and the germline ends lie 10 bases apart. For CDR1 and CDR2, the germline V gene (reference sequence) lists MNHNY and SVGAGI. The CDR3 goes from the cysteine to the phenylalanine over 14 residues. Solely the CDR3 DNA is kept, with 42 bases framed from the first base. Points on this clone: The antigen this receptor binds is unknown. There are no base qualities to consult, and no much larger clone falls within one base.

General conclusions and limits of the study: How much clinical and demographic metadata was included differed by source and by participant, and the metadata was provided uncurated.

Whole blood was collected in K2EDTA tubes by collaborating institutions according to the institutions' own protocols. For TCRbeta analysis, collaborators shipped samples in one of three forms: frozen whole blood, isolated PBMCs, or DNA extracted from either of those sample types. TCRbeta CDR3 regions were amplified from genomic DNA using the immunoSEQ Assay, a bias-controlled multiplex PCR. The study's processing was this. The number of nucleated cells in each sample was estimated by amplification of reference gene primers within the assay. Sequence reads were collapsed and filtered to measure the absolute abundance of every unique TCRbeta CDR3 rearrangement. Productive Simpson clonality was computed per sample as the square root of Simpson's diversity index over productive rearrangements. TCRdb carries this immuneACCESS record with in-frame sequences only. Its versions omit some clonotypes, under half of them owing to an unresolved V gene in the studies checked, with the rest unexplained. V, J and clone size were drawn from that table, and D and trimming were deduced from the DNA. This sample lists under 85,000 clones; around 77% were detected once. The ten biggest clones cover less than 10% of the sample.

The clonotype comes from a human donor in a cohort sampled during active COVID-19. The V and J segments used are TRBV6-6 and TRBJ2-1, with an unclear D gene assignment. Specimen: peripheral blood. The sequence in DNA is TGTGCCAGCATCGCGGCAAACTCCTACAATGAGCAGTTCTTC. It encodes CASIAANSYNEQFF.